This T cell receptor (beta chain) was identified in a study of human thymus T cells. Libraries were prepared by immunoSEQ multiplex PCR; TCRdb keeps only in-frame clonotypes and omits some of them. This table holds 45,000 to 50,000 clones, over 90% found once. The CDR3 covers 12 residues. The V end lost 6 bases, the J end lost 4 bases, and 7 bases lay between the germline ends. Germline lookup yields CDR1 MDHEN and CDR2 SYDVKM. The table lists this clone with a count of one. The sample was blood. The TCR comes from a girl less than two years old with a congenital heart defect but otherwise immunologically healthy. This sequence joins TRBV28 and TRBJ2-1; no definite D call. This chain's CDR3 is CASSHAYNEQFF. In nucleotides, the CDR3 is TGTGCCAGCAGCCACGCGTACAATGAGCAGTTCTTC.